This T cell receptor beta chain was captured by sequencing in a study of T-cell memory formation after mild COVID-19. CDR1 is MNHNY, CDR2 SVGAGI, per germline (reference sequence). This CDR3 spans 12 amino acids. V gave up 0 bases and J gave up 9 bases, with 7 bases separating them. TCRdb called the 5' RACE reads again in MiXCR, with one record for every CDR3 protein. Here the sample spans about 340,000 distinct CDR3 sequences, over 10% being singletons. The clonotype was recovered from a man between 18 and 29 years old who had mild COVID-19 (a few samples of this study predate the infection). Cell type and time point are not known. V gene TRBV6-6 combines with J gene TRBJ2-3; D ambiguous. Source material: PBMCs or a T cell subset sorted from them (not recorded which). The DNA for the CDR3 is TGTGCCAGCAGTTACTCGAAGGAGACGCAGTATTTT. Its protein product is CASSYSKETQYF.